This TCR beta chain is drawn from a study of beta chain features in type 1 diabetes. Study background: Sorted cells from all samples, numbering about 100,000,000, were examined. Study-wide results and limits: Researchers cautioned that cDNA sequencing could over-represent cells with high TCR expression. Significant though moderate, a shortening of TCRB CDR3s appeared in all four CD4+ subsets of Type 1 diabetes patients.

Sorted CD4+ subsets: naive, central memory, regulatory, stem cell-like memory (CD45RO/CCR7/CD25/CD127/CD95/CD27 panel). A note on this clone: Its cognate antigen is unknown. Its ends do not fully match the called genes, so a read error is possible.

The study reverse transcribed the entire isolated RNA, so it sequenced expressed TCRB transcripts. TCRdb's table, derived via immunoSEQ multiplex PCR, lists solely in-frame clones and lacks some. Altogether around 110,000 clones are present, 15% to 20% being singletons, with the ten largest covering roughly 2.5%. The CDR3 loop spans 12 amino acids. Germline values: CDR1 MNHEY, CDR2 SMNVEV (reference sequence). V and J are TRBV27 and TRBJ1-2; perhaps TRBD1 as D (5 bases). The sequence derives from a man aged 25 to 40 with type 1 diabetes. The sample consisted of central memory CD4+ T cells from blood. The CDR3 sequence: CASSRNRDPLLF. The CDR3 region has the DNA TGTGCCAGCAGCAGGAATCGGGACCCACTCCTCTTC.